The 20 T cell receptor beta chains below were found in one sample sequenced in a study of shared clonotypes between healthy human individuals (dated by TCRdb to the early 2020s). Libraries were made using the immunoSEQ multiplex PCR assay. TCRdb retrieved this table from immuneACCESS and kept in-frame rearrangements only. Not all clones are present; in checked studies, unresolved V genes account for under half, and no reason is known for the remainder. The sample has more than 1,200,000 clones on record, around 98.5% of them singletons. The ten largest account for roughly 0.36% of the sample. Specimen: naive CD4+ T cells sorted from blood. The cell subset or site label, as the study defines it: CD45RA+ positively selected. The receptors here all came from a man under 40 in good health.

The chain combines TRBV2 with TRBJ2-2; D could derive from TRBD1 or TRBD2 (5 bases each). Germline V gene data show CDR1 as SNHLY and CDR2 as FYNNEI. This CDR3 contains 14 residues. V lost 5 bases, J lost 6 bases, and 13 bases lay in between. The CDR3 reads CASSWGMGAGELFF. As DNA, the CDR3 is TGTGCCAGCAGTTGGGGGATGGGCGCCGGGGAGCTGTTTTTT.

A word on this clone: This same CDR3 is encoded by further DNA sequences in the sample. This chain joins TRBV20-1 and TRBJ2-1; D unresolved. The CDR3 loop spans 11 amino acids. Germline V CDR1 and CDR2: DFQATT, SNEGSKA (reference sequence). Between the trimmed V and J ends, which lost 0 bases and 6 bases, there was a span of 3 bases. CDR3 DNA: TGCAGTGCTAGAGAAGGCAATGAGCAGTTCTTC. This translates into CSAREGNEQFF.

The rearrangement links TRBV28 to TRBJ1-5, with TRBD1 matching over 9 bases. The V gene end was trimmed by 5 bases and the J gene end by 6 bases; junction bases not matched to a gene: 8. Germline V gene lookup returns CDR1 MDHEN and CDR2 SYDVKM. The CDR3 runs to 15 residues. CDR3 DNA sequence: TGTGCCAGCAGTCCGCCACAGGGGGCGGGTCAGCCCCAGCATTTT. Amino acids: CASSPPQGAGQPQHF.

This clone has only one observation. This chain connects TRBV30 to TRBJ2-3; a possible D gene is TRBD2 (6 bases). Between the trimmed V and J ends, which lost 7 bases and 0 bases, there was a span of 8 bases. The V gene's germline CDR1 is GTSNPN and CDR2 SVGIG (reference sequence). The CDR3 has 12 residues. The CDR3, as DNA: TGTGCCTCGGGAGTTAGCACAGATACGCAGTATTTT. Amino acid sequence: CASGVSTDTQYF.

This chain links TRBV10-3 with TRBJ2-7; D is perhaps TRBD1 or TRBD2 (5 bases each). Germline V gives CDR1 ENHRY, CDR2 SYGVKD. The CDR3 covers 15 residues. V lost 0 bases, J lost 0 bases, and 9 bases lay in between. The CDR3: CAISESGATSYEQYF. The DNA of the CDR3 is TGTGCCATCAGTGAGTCCGGGGCTACCTCCTACGAGCAGTACTTC.

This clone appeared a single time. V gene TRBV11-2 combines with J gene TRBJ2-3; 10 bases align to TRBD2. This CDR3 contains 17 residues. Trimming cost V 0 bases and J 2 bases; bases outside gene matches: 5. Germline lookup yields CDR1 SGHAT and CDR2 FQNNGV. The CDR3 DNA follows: TGTGCCAGCAGCTTAGACGCGACTAGCGGGCTCACAGATACGCAGTATTTT. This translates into CASSLDATSGLTDTQYF.

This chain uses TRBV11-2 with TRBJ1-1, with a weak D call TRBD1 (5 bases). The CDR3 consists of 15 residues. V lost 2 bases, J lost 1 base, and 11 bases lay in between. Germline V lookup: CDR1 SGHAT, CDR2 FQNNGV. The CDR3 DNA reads TGTGCCAGCAGCTTAAGGGCGGGGACGAACACTGAAGCTTTCTTT. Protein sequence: CASSLRAGTNTEAFF.

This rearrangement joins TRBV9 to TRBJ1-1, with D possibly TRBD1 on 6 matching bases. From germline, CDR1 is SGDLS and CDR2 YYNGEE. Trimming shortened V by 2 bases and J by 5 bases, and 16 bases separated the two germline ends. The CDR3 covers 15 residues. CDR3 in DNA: TGTGCCAGCAGCGTTGGACAGCTGAGGACGACTGAAGCTTTCTTT. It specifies CASSVGQLRTTEAFF.

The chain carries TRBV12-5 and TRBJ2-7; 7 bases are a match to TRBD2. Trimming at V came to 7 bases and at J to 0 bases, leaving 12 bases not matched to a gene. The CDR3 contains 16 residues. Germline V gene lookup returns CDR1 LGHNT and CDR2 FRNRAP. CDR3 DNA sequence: TGTGCTAGTGCCCCCGACTTCGGGACTAACTCCTACGAGCAGTACTTC. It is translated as CASAPDFGTNSYEQYF.

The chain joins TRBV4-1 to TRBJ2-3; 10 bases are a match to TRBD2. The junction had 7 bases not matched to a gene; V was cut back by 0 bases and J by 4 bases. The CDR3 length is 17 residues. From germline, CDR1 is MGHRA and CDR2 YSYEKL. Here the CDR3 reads CASSQEGSGRPPDTQYF. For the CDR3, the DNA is TGCGCCAGCAGCCAAGAGGGTAGCGGGAGGCCCCCAGATACGCAGTATTTT.

The CDR3 bases are TGTGCCATCAGTGGAGGCGACAAGCAGTACTTC. Encoded protein: CAISGGDKQYF. The chain couples TRBV10-3 to TRBJ2-7, with D unresolved. The CDR3 loop spans 11 amino acids. V lost 4 bases, J lost 8 bases, and 9 bases lay in between. CDR1 is ENHRY and CDR2 is SYGVKD in the germline V gene.

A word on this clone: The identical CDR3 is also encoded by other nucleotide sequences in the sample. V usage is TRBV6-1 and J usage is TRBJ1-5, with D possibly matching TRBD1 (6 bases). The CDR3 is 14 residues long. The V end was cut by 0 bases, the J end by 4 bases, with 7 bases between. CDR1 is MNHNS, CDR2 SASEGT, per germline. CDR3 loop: CASSEAQGNQPQHF. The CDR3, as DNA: TGTGCCAGCAGTGAAGCGCAGGGGAATCAGCCCCAGCATTTT.

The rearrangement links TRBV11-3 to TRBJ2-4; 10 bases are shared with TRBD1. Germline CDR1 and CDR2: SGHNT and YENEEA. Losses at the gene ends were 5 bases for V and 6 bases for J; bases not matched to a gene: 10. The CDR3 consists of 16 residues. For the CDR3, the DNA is TGTGCCAGCAGCCCGGGACAGGGGACGTTTAGAAACATTCAGTACTTC. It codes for CASSPGQGTFRNIQYF.

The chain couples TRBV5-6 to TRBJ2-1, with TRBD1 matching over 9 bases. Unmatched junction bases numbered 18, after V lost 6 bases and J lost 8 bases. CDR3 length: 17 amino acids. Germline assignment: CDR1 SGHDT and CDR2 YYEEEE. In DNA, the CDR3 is TGTGCCAGCACCCTGATGGCAGGGACAGGGTACTTGTATGAGCAGTTCTTC. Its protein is CASTLMAGTGYLYEQFF.

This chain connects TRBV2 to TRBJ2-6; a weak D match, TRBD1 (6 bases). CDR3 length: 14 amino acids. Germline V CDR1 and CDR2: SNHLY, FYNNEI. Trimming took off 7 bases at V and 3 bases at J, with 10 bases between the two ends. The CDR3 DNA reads TGTGCCAGCAAAGGACAGAATGGGGCCAACGTCCTGACTTTC. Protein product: CASKGQNGANVLTF.

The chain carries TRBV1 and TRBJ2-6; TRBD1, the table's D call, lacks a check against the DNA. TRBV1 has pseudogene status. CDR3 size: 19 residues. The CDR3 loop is CTSSQAPRQASSGANVLTF. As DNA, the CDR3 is TGCACCAGCAGCCAAGCCCCACGACAGGCGAGCTCTGGGGCCAACGTCCTGACTTTC.

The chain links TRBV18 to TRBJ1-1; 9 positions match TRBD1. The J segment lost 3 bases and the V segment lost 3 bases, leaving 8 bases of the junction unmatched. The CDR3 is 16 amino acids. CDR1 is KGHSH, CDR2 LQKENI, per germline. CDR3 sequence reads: CASSPQQGAIDTEAFF. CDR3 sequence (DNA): TGTGCCAGCTCACCTCAACAGGGGGCGATCGACACTGAAGCTTTCTTT.

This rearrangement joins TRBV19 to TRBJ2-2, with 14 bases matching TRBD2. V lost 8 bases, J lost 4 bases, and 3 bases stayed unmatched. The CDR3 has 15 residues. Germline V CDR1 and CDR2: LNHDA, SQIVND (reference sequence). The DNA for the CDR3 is TGTGCCAGTGCGGGACTAGCGGGAGTCACCGGGGAGCTGTTTTTT. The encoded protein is CASAGLAGVTGELFF.

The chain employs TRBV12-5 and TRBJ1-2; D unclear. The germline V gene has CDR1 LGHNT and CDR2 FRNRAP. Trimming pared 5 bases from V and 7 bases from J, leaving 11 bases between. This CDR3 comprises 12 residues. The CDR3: CASGEYWGGYTF. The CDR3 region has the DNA TGTGCTAGTGGTGAATACTGGGGTGGCTACACCTTC.

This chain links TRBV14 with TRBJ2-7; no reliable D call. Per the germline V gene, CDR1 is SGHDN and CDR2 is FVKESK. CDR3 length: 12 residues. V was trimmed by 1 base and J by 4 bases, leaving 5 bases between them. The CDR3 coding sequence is TGTGCCAGCAGCCAAGCCACATACGAGCAGTACTTC. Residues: CASSQATYEQYF.